This record concerns one T cell receptor beta chain sequence. The record originates from a study of T cells expressing NK-cell markers. TCRdb re-called the 5' RACE reads; every CDR3 protein appears as one record, without DNA. Its table records a few hundred thousand distinct CDR3 sequences. From germline, CDR1 is MNHEY and CDR2 SVGAGI. CDR3 size: 16 residues. The receptor comes from a man aged 18 to 69 in good health. The chain carries TRBV6-5 and TRBJ1-1. The sequenced material came from blood T cells: a sorted CD56 or NKG2C T cell subset, CD4+ or CD8+ T cells, or bulk PBMC T cells (not recorded which). CDR3 amino acids: CASSYRRTSSNTEAFF.